One sample yielded the 21 T cell receptor beta chains listed below, sequenced in a study of blood T cell repertoires in COVID-19. Assay used: immunoSEQ multiplex PCR; TCRdb lists only in-frame clones, some missing. Altogether 60,000 or so clones are present, approximately 90% being singletons, with the ten largest covering roughly 8.3%. The sample comprised peripheral blood. All receptors derive from an older woman with active COVID-19.

CDR3 in amino acids: CASSYSTGSRYGYTF. As DNA, the CDR3 is TGTGCCAGCAGTTACTCGACAGGGTCTCGCTATGGCTACACCTTC. The chain joins TRBV6-5 to TRBJ1-2, with TRBD1 matching over 7 bases. Germline V gene sequence: CDR1 MNHEY, CDR2 SVGAGI. The trim removed 0 bases at V and 4 bases at J, leaving 5 bases unmatched. CDR3 length: 15 amino acids.

This rearrangement joins TRBV28 to TRBJ1-2, with a possible D match to TRBD1 (5 bases). Trimming shortened V by 2 bases and J by 9 bases, and 16 bases separated the two germline ends. Germline V CDR1 and CDR2: MDHEN, SYDVKM. The CDR3 spans 14 residues. CDR3 DNA sequence: TGTGCCAGCAGTTTACGACAGAACGTTGGAAGCTACACCTTC. It is translated as CASSLRQNVGSYTF.

This sequence joins TRBV27 and TRBJ1-1; weak D call: TRBD1 (5 bases). Deletions cut 0 bases from V and 1 base from J, with 6 bases between. The CDR3 totals 14 residues. Germline CDR1 and CDR2: MNHEY and SMNVEV (reference sequence). CDR3 in DNA: TGTGCCAGCAGTTTATCCAGGGCGAACACTGAAGCTTTCTTT. It encodes CASSLSRANTEAFF.

V is TRBV5-6 and J is TRBJ2-1, with 13 bases lining up with TRBD2. Looked up from germline, CDR1 is SGHDT and CDR2 is YYEEEE. V shed 4 bases and J 8 bases; nucleotides not matched to a gene: 15. The CDR3 contains 18 residues. The chain's CDR3 is CASSRILLAGGYLDEQFF. CDR3 nucleotides: TGTGCCAGCAGCCGCATACTACTAGCGGGAGGGTATTTGGATGAGCAGTTCTTC.

This clone was detected only a few times. V is TRBV14 and J is TRBJ2-7, with 10 bases identical to TRBD2. With V trimmed by 2 bases and J by 3 bases, 7 bases remained unmatched. Germline CDR1 SGHDN, CDR2 FVKESK. The CDR3 totals 16 residues. CDR3 sequence: CASSQWEGLAYYEQYF. The CDR3 coding sequence is TGTGCCAGCAGCCAATGGGAGGGACTAGCGTACTACGAGCAGTACTTC.

The chain carries TRBV19 and TRBJ1-5; maybe TRBD1 (6 bases). Germline CDR1 LNHDA, CDR2 SQIVND (reference sequence). The CDR3 has 15 amino acids. Deletions cut 5 bases from V and 0 bases from J, with 11 bases between. This CDR3 is CASSPGDYSNQPQHF. The CDR3, as DNA: TGTGCCAGTAGTCCAGGGGATTATAGCAATCAGCCCCAGCATTTT.

The rearrangement links TRBV9 to TRBJ1-1, with 8 bases aligning to TRBD1. Per germline, CDR1 SGDLS and CDR2 YYNGEE. This CDR3 region has 15 residues. V lost 3 bases to trimming and J lost 0 bases; unmatched junction nucleotides: 4. The CDR3 DNA sequence: TGTGCCAGCAGCGCCAGACAGGGGATGAACACTGAAGCTTTCTTT. It encodes CASSARQGMNTEAFF. Full variable domain (outside the CDR3, taken from reference TRBV9 and TRBJ1-1): DSGVTQTPKHLITATGQRVTLRCSPRSGDLSVYWYQQSLDQGLQFLIQYYNGEERAKGNILERFSAQQFPDLHSELNLSSLELGDSALYFCASSARQGMNTEAFFGQGTRLTVV.

The chain uses TRBV5-6 and TRBJ1-6; 10 bases align to TRBD1. This CDR3 is built from 15 residues. Per germline, CDR1 SGHDT and CDR2 YYEEEE. The V segment lost 4 bases and the J segment 9 bases; nucleotides outside the gene matches: 7. The CDR3 loop reads CASSQGQGPSSPLHF. The CDR3 nucleotides are TGTGCCAGCAGCCAGGGACAGGGGCCAAGTTCACCCCTCCACTTT.

In this sample, this clone turned up once. One junction end does not reproduce the germline sequence, and a read error may be involved. V and J are TRBV10-3 and TRBJ2-7; TRBD1 matches 9 bases. The CDR3 runs to 14 residues. Per the germline V gene, CDR1 is ENHRY and CDR2 is SYGVKD. CDR3 residues: CAITEGQGPYEQYF. CDR3 nucleotide sequence: TGTGCCATCACTGAGGGACAGGGACCCTACGAGCAGTACTTC.

The gene calls are TRBV24-1 and TRBJ1-4; D is unresolved. The CDR3 consists of 15 residues. Germline V gives CDR1 KGHDR, CDR2 SFDVKD. V lost 4 bases to trimming and J lost 0 bases, with 8 bases between them. This chain's CDR3 is CATSDSYATNEKLFF. The CDR3 DNA follows: TGTGCCACCAGTGACTCCTACGCAACTAATGAAAAACTGTTTTTT.

The chain employs TRBV28 and TRBJ2-1, with TRBD1 matching 10 bases. From germline, CDR1 is MDHEN and CDR2 SYDVKM. The J segment lost 6 bases and the V segment lost 2 bases, leaving 10 bases of the junction unmatched. This CDR3 has 17 residues. In nucleotides, the CDR3 is TGTGCCAGCAGTTTACCAACCGGGACAGGGGAGCTCAATGAGCAGTTCTTC. It specifies CASSLPTGTGELNEQFF. Variable domain in full (rest from reference TRBV28 and TRBJ2-1): DVKVTQSSRYLVKRTGEKVFLECVQDMDHENMFWYRQDPGLGLRLIYFSYDVKMKEKGDIPEGYSVSREKKERFSLILESASTNQTSMYLCASSLPTGTGELNEQFFGPGTRLTVL.

The chain combines TRBV9 with TRBJ2-1, with 12 bases that match TRBD2. Germline CDR1 reads SGDLS; CDR2 reads YYNGEE. V shed 4 bases, J shed 15 bases, and the junction held 8 bases outside the gene matches. The CDR3 totals 13 residues. In DNA form, the CDR3 reads TGTGCCAGCAGCTACCGGACTAGCGGGAATCCGTTCTTC. Protein: CASSYRTSGNPFF.

The rearrangement links TRBV29-1 to TRBJ1-2; no reliable D call. This CDR3 spans 12 amino acids. Per the germline V gene, CDR1 is SQVTM and CDR2 is ANQGSEA. Trimming cost V 4 bases and J 2 bases, with 8 bases left between them. CDR3 residues: CSVAYENYGYTF. CDR3 in DNA: TGCAGCGTTGCGTACGAGAACTATGGCTACACCTTC.

V and J are TRBV18 and TRBJ2-5, with unresolved D. Germline V gene lookup returns CDR1 KGHSH and CDR2 LQKENI. CDR3 length equals 12 residues. The V and J ends lost 2 bases and 3 bases respectively, with 4 bases between them. The CDR3 loop reads CASSPTEETQYF. In DNA form, the CDR3 reads TGTGCCAGCTCACCAACAGAAGAGACCCAGTACTTC.

This clone was picked up one time. This chain joins TRBV9 and TRBJ2-1; D is possibly TRBD2 (6 bases). V was pared by 2 bases and J by 4 bases, with 19 bases between. CDR1 is SGDLS and CDR2 is YYNGEE in the germline V gene. CDR3 length: 17 amino acids. CDR3 DNA sequence: TGTGCCAGCAGCGTCTACTTTACGGAGGGCGGGTACAATGAGCAGTTCTTC. This encodes CASSVYFTEGGYNEQFF.

V and J are TRBV29-1 and TRBJ1-2, with unresolved D. This CDR3 has 11 amino acids. In germline, CDR1 is SQVTM, CDR2 ANQGSEA. V gave up 7 bases and J gave up 5 bases, with 11 bases separating them. The CDR3 DNA follows: TGCAGCGCTCGATTCGAGTATGGCTACACCTTC. It specifies CSARFEYGYTF. Full variable domain (rest looked up from reference TRBV29-1 and TRBJ1-2): SAVISQKPSRDICQRGTSLTIQCQVDSQVTMMFWYRQQPGQSLTLIATANQGSEATYESGFVIDKFPISRPNLTFSTLTVSNMSPEDSSIYLCSARFEYGYTFGSGTRLTVV.

J is TRBJ2-3 and V is TRBV28; 8 nucleotides align to TRBD2. CDR1 MDHEN and CDR2 SYDVKM come from the germline V gene. Losses at the gene ends were 2 bases for V and 6 bases for J; bases not matched to a gene: 4. The CDR3 loop spans 14 amino acids. CDR3 sequence: CASSLGGGSDTQYF. CDR3 sequence (DNA): TGTGCCAGCAGTTTAGGCGGGGGGTCCGATACGCAGTATTTT.

V is TRBV30 and J is TRBJ2-5, with 10 positions matching TRBD2. There are 15 residues in the CDR3. Germline-derived CDR1 and CDR2 are GTSNPN and SVGIG (reference sequence). Trimming removed 3 bases from V and 5 bases from J; junction bases left unmatched: 9. The CDR3 region has the DNA TGTGCCTGGAGCGTAGGAGCGGGAGGGCCGGAGACCCAGTACTTC. Translated: CAWSVGAGGPETQYF.

This chain uses TRBV19 with TRBJ1-5, with a tentative D call TRBD1 (5 bases). Trimming shortened V by 7 bases and J by 2 bases, and 21 bases separated the two germline ends. From germline, CDR1 is LNHDA and CDR2 SQIVND (reference sequence). The CDR3 consists of 17 residues. Here the CDR3 reads CASITPHRGGGNQPQHF. The DNA of the CDR3 is TGTGCCAGTATTACCCCTCACCGGGGGGGAGGCAATCAGCCCCAGCATTTT.

This chain connects TRBV19 to TRBJ1-2; the D gene is possibly TRBD1 (6 bases). V was shortened by 7 bases and J by 2 bases, with 14 bases between the two germline ends. CDR1 and CDR2 (germline): LNHDA, SQIVND (reference sequence). CDR3 length equals 14 residues. CDR3 loop: CASTYFQGNYGYTF. The DNA of the CDR3 is TGTGCCAGTACCTACTTTCAGGGGAACTATGGCTACACCTTC.

The chain couples TRBV27 to TRBJ2-5; the match to TRBD1 covers 9 bases. Germline V gene lookup returns CDR1 MNHEY and CDR2 SMNVEV (reference sequence). Unmatched junction bases numbered 8, after V lost 5 bases and J lost 4 bases. The CDR3 covers 15 residues. The CDR3 region has the DNA TGTGCCAGCAGTACTCGGACAGGGGCGGGAGAGACCCAGTACTTC. Translation: CASSTRTGAGETQYF.